This T cell receptor (beta chain) was profiled in a study of blood T cell repertoires in COVID-19. Study-wide context: Sample material is recorded as cDNA or gDNA derived from T cells, B-cell-depleted T cells, or PBMCs.

In germline, CDR1 is MNHEY, CDR2 SMNVEV (reference sequence). The V segment lost 5 bases and the J segment 2 bases; nucleotides outside the gene matches: 5. CDR3 length: 16 amino acids. Sequencing used immunoSEQ multiplex PCR; TCRdb keeps in-frame clones, though not all of them. The table records just over 50,000 clones, 86% of them present only once. The receptor was isolated from a man aged 80 or over with active COVID-19. V usage is TRBV27 and J usage is TRBJ2-1; 11 nucleotides match TRBD2. The sequencing input was peripheral blood. CDR3 coding DNA: TGTGCCAGCAGTGTAGCGGGAGGGCGACCCTACAATGAGCAGTTCTTC. This sequence encodes CASSVAGGRPYNEQFF.